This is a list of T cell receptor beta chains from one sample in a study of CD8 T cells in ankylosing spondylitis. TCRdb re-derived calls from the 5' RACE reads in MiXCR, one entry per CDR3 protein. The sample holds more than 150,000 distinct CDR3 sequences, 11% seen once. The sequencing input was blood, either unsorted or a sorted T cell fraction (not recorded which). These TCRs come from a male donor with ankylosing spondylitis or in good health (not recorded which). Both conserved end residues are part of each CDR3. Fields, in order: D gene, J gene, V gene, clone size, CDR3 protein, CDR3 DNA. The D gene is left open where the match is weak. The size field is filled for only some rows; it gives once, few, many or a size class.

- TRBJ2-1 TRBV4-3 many CASSQDSVSYNEQFF TGCGCCAGCAGCCAAGATTCTGTTTCCTACAATGAGCAGTTCTTC
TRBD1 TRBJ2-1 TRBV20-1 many CSATGQYNEQFF TGCAGTGCAACGGGACAGTACAATGAGCAGTTCTTC
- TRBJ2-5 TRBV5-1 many CASSLGGGRETQYF TGTGCCAGCAGTTTAGGGGGGGGGCGAGAGACCCAGTACTTC
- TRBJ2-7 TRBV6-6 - CASSPVSYEQYF TGTGCCAGCAGTCCCGTCAGCTACGAGCAGTACTTC
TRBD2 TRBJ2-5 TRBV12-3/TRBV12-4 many CASSSPWGGGQETQYF TGTGCCAGCAGTAGCCCCTGGGGGGGTGGGCAAGAGACCCAGTACTTC
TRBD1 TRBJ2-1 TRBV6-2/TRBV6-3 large CASSRQGSYNEQFF TGTGCCAGCAGTCGACAGGGTTCCTACAATGAGCAGTTCTTC
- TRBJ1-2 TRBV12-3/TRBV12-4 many CASSLFSAYGYTF TGTGCCAGCAGTTTATTTTCCGCCTATGGCTACACCTTC
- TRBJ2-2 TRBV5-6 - CASSLEGPALTGELFF TGTGCCAGCAGCTTGGAAGGGCCAGCCCTCACCGGGGAGCTGTTTTTT
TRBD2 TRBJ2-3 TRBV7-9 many CASSSFSGGSTDTQYF TGTGCCAGCAGCTCGTTTAGCGGGGGAAGCACAGATACGCAGTATTTT
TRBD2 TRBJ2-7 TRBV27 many CASRPGTSGPSYEQYF TGTGCCAGCAGGCCCGGGACTAGCGGTCCCTCCTACGAGCAGTACTTC
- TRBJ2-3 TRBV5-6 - CASTLTGPSTDTQYF TGTGCCAGCACCCTGACAGGACCTAGCACAGATACGCAGTATTTT
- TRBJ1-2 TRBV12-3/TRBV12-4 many CASSKDRARNYGYTF TGTGCCAGCAGTAAGGACAGAGCGCGGAACTATGGCTACACCTTC
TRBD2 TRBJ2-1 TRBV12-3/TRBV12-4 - CASSSSGRHNEQFF TGTGCCAGCAGTTCTAGCGGGAGGCACAATGAGCAGTTCTTC
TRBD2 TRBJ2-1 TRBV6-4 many CASSPSSGPYNEQFF TGTGCCAGCAGCCCCTCTAGCGGACCGTACAATGAGCAGTTCTTC
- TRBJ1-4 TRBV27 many CASRPGLGREKLFF TGTGCCAGCAGACCGGGACTGGGGAGGGAAAAACTGTTTTTT
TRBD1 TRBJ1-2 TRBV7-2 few CASSTRTGDPYGYTF TGTGCCAGCAGCACCCGGACAGGGGATCCCTATGGCTACACCTTC
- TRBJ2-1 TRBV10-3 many CAISESAGATKQFF TGTGCCATCAGTGAGTCCGCCGGGGCTACCAAGCAGTTCTTC
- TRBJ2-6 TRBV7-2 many CASSLGGSANVLTF TGTGCCAGCAGCTTAGGAGGCTCGGCCAACGTCCTGACTTTC
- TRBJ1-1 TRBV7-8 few CASSLRPPPTESAEAFF TGTGCCAGCAGCTTAAGGCCCCCTCCGACAGAGAGCGCTGAAGCTTTCTTT
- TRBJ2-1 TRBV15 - CATSRDRAPYNEQFF TGTGCCACCAGCAGAGACAGGGCTCCCTACAATGAGCAGTTCTTC
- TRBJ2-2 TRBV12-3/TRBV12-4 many CASSPGHATGELFF TGTGCCAGCAGCCCGGGACACGCCACCGGGGAGCTGTTTTTT
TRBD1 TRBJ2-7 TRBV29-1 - CSVGDSYEQYF TGCAGCGTTGGGGACAGCTACGAGCAGTACTTC
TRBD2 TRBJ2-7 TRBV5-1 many CASSTGGPPHEQYF TGCGCCAGCAGCACGGGAGGGCCCCCCCACGAGCAGTACTTC
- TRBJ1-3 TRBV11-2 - CASSQRSGVYGNTIYF TGTGCCAGCAGCCAACGGTCGGGGGTGTATGGAAACACCATATATTTT
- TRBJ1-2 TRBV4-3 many CASSPTRGLSYGYTF TGCGCCAGCAGCCCAACGCGGGGGCTTAGCTATGGCTACACCTTC
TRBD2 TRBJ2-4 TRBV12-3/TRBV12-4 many CASTHRREGLGKNIQYF TGTGCCAGCACCCACCGGCGGGAGGGCCTGGGCAAAAACATTCAGTACTTC
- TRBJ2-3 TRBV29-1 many CSALGRFTDTQYF TGCAGCGCTTTAGGCCGCTTCACAGATACGCAGTATTTT